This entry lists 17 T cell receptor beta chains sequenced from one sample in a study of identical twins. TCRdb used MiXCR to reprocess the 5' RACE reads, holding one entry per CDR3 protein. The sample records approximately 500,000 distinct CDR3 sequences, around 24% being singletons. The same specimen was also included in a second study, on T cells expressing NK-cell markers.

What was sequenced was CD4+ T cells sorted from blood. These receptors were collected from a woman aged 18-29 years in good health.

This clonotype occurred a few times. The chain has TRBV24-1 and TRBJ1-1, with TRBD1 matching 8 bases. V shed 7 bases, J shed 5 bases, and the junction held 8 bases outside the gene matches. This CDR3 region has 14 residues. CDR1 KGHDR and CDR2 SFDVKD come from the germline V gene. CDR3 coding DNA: TGTGCCACCAGGTCCGGACAGGGAGCAACTGAAGCTTTCTTT. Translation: CATRSGQGATEAFF.

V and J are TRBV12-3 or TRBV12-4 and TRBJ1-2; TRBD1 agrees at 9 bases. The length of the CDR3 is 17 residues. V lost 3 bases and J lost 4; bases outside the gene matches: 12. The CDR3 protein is CASSFGTGYPEGYGYTF. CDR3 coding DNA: TGTGCCAGCAGTTTTGGGACAGGGTACCCCGAGGGCTATGGCTACACCTTC.

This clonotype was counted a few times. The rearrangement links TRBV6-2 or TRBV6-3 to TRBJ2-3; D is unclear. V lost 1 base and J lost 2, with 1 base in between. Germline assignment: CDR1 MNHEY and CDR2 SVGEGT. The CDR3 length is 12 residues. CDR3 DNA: TGTGCCAGCAGTTACTACACAGATACGCAGTATTTT. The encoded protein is CASSYYTDTQYF.

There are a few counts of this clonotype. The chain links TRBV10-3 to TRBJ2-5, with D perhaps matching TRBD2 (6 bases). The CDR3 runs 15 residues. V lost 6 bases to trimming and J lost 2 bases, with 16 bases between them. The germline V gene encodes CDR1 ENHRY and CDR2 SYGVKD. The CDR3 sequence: CAISGGVRAQETQYF. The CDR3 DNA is TGTGCCATCAGCGGAGGGGTTAGGGCACAAGAGACCCAGTACTTC.

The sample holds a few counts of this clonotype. CDR3 region: CASSYVAGRTGELFF. CDR3 bases: TGTGCCAGCAGTTATGTAGCGGGACGGACCGGGGAGCTGTTTTTT. This chain connects TRBV6-2 or TRBV6-3 to TRBJ2-2; TRBD2 agrees at 8 bases. V was clipped by 3 bases and J by 5 bases; unmatched bases: 5. The CDR3 extends over 15 amino acids. Germline lookup yields CDR1 MNHEY and CDR2 SVGEGT.

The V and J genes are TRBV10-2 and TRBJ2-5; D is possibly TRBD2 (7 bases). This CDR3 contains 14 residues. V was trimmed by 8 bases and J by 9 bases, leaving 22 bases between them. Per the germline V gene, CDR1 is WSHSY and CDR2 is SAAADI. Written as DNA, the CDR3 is TGCGCCAGCGGCGCCGGACTAGGGACAACGGCCCAGTACTTC. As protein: CASGAGLGTTAQYF.

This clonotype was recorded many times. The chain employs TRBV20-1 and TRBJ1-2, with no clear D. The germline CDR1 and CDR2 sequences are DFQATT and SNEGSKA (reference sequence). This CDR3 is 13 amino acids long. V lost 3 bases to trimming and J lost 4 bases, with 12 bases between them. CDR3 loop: CSASKEGGYGYTF. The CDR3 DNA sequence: TGCAGTGCTAGTAAGGAGGGAGGCTATGGCTACACCTTC.

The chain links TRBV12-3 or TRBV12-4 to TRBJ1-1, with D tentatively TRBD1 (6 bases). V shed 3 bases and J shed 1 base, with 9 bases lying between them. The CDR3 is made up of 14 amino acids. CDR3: CASSFGQKNTEAFF. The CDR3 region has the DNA TGTGCCAGCAGTTTCGGACAGAAGAACACTGAAGCTTTCTTT.

The DNA of the CDR3 is TGTGCCAGCAACTCACCTAAGAACACTGAAGCTTTCTTT. Protein sequence: CASNSPKNTEAFF. The chain recombines TRBV12-3 or TRBV12-4 with TRBJ1-1; D is unresolved. V was cut by 7 bases and J by 1 base, with 10 bases left in between. The length of the CDR3 is 13 residues.

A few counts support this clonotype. CDR3 in amino acids: CASSPRQAGVETQYF. The CDR3 DNA is TGTGCCAGCTCACCTCGGCAGGCCGGTGTAGAGACCCAGTACTTC. The genes are TRBV18 and TRBJ2-5; no clear D. Germline V gene sequence: CDR1 KGHSH, CDR2 LQKENI. The CDR3 runs 15 residues. V was pared by 3 bases and J by 4 bases, with 15 bases between.

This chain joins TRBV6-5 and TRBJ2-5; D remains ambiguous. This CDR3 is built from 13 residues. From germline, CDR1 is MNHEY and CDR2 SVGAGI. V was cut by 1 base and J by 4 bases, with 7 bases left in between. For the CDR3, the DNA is TGTGCCAGCAGTTACTTGTCTGGAGAGACCCAGTACTTC. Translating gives CASSYLSGETQYF.

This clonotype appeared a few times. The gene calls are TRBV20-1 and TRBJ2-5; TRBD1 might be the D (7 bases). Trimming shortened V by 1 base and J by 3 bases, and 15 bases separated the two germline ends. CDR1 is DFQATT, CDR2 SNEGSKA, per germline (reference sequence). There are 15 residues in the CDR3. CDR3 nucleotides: TGCAGTGCTAGAGGCGACAGGGAGGCCAAAGAGACCCAGTACTTC. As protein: CSARGDREAKETQYF.

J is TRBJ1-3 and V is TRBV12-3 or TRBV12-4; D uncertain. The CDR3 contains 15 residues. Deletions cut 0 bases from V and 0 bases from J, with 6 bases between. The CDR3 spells CASSLARVSGNTIYF. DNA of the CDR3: TGTGCCAGCAGTTTAGCGCGGGTCTCTGGAAACACCATATATTTT.

The CDR3 region is CAYRQAPEAFF. The DNA of the CDR3 is TGTGCCTACAGACAGGCTCCTGAAGCTTTCTTT. The rearrangement links TRBV30 to TRBJ1-1; tentatively, D is TRBD1 (6 bases). Germline CDR1 reads GTSNPN; CDR2 reads SVGIG (reference sequence). This CDR3 is 11 amino acids long. Trimming removed 7 bases at V and 6 bases at J, with 12 bases between. Variable domain in full (rest from reference TRBV30 and TRBJ1-1): SQTIHQWPATLVQPVGSPLSLECTVEGTSNPNLYWYRQAAGRGLQLLFYSVGIGQISSEVPQNLSASRPQDRQFILSSKKLLLSDSGFYLCAYRQAPEAFFGQGTRLTVV.

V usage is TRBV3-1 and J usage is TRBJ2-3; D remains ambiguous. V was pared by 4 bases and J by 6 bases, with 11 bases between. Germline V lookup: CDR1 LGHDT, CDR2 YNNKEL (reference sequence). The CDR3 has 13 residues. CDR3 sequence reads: CASSRTAQDTQYF. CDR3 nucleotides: TGTGCCAGCAGCCGAACGGCGCAGGATACGCAGTATTTT.

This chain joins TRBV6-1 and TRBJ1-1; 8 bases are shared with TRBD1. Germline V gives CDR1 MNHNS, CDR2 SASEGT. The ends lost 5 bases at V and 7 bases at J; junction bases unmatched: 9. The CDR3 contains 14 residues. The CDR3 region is CASSLRGTGREAFF. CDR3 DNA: TGTGCCAGCAGTCTAAGAGGGACAGGTCGTGAAGCTTTCTTT.

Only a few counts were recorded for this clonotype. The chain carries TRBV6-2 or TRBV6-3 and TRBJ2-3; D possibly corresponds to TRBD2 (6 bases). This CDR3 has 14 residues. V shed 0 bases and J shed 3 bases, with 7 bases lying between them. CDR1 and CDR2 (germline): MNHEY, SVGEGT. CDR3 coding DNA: TGTGCCAGCAGTTACTCAGGGACTACAGATACGCAGTATTTT. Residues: CASSYSGTTDTQYF.